The source of this T cell receptor (beta chain) is a study of T cell responses to AZD1222 COVID-19 vaccine. The overall study: Pooling of second doses given at about 4 or about 12 weeks was done.

Study-wide results and limits: With dominance at 160-218 and 743-854, vaccine-associated CD4 TCRs spanned spike. Females made up more of the donors, who were largely white British, and clonal diversity may have come out too low.

Data came from immunoSEQ multiplex PCR; TCRdb stores just in-frame clones and leaves some out. The sample shows around 91,000 clones, over 75% of them seen only once. The V gene lost 0 bases and the J gene lost 4 bases, with 7 bases spanning the gap. Germline CDR1 reads SGDLS; CDR2 reads YYNGEE. CDR3 length: 13 amino acids. On this clone itself: Its antigen is not identified.

The receptor was derived from an adult in good health. This material consisted of peripheral blood, taken on day 0 of AZD1222 vaccination. This chain joins TRBV9 and TRBJ1-2; D gene unclear. Here the CDR3 DNA reads TGTGCCAGCAGCGTAGGAGTGGGCTATGGCTACACCTTC. Encoded protein: CASSVGVGYGYTF.